This TCR beta chain emerged from a study of blood T cell repertoires in COVID-19. Participant-given clinical history determined each cohort assignment. CDR1 and CDR2 (germline): MNHEY, SMNVEV (reference sequence). V trimming: 4 bases; J trimming: 4 bases; junction bases outside the gene matches: 13. The CDR3 spans 18 residues. Here immunoSEQ multiplex PCR was the method, and the copy in TCRdb shows in-frame clones only, minus some. This sample has around 160,000 clones; more than 75% occur once, and the top ten carry 0.95% to 1.5%. The origin of this receptor is a woman in her twenties or thirties with acute COVID-19. The sequencing input was PBMCs or T cells enriched from blood (not recorded which). This rearrangement joins TRBV27 to TRBJ2-1, with 10 nucleotides matching TRBD2. DNA of the CDR3: TGTGCCAGCAGTTACCGGTTCTCTAGCGGGAGCCAATACAATGAGCAGTTCTTC. Amino acid sequence: CASSYRFSSGSQYNEQFF.